This entry is about one T cell receptor beta chain. Authors' methods: Amplification of reference gene primers provided the estimated nucleated cell counts. Profiled with immunoSEQ multiplex PCR; TCRdb holds only in-frame clones, not every one. Clone size and V and J calls were adopted from that table, with D and trimming inferred from the DNA. The table records approximately 240,000 clones, around 82% of them present only once. The data stem from a study of blood T cell repertoires in COVID-19. This CDR3 comprises 16 residues. Germline assignment: CDR1 GTSNPN and CDR2 SVGIG (reference sequence). V was clipped by 0 bases and J by 1 base, with 13 bases between them.

The receptor was isolated from a woman aged 80 or over with active or convalescent COVID-19. Material for sequencing was peripheral blood. The chain recombines TRBV30 with TRBJ1-3, with D possibly being TRBD1 (6 bases). The CDR3 reads CAWSVRGAQSGNTIYF. The DNA of the CDR3 is TGTGCCTGGAGTGTCAGGGGCGCCCAATCTGGAAACACCATATATTTT. The full variable domain, in which reference TRBV30 and TRBJ1-3 provide the parts outside the CDR3, is SQTIHQWPATLVQPVGSPLSLECTVEGTSNPNLYWYRQAAGRGLQLLFYSVGIGQISSEVPQNLSASRPQDRQFILSSKKLLLSDSGFYLCAWSVRGAQSGNTIYFGEGSWLTVV.